These 13 T cell receptor beta chains share one sample of origin, sequenced in a study of shared clonotypes between healthy human individuals. Method: immunoSEQ multiplex PCR; TCRdb's copy keeps in-frame clones and lacks some. The sample gives roughly 1 million clones, about 80% of which show up once; approximately 1.3% is in the top ten. The sequenced sample was memory CD4+ T cells sorted from blood. Indicated subset: CD45RA-negative fraction. The receptors come from a man younger than 35 in good health.

This clone was seen only a few times. The J gene is TRBJ1-1, the V gene TRBV6-6; D remains ambiguous. Germline V gives CDR1 MNHNY, CDR2 SVGAGI (reference sequence). The length of the CDR3 is 12 residues. Between the trimmed V and J ends, which lost 10 bases and 4 bases, there was a span of 13 bases. CDR3 protein: CATSWGSTEAFF. The CDR3 nucleotides are TGTGCCACCTCTTGGGGAAGCACTGAAGCTTTCTTT.

The chain employs TRBV11-2 and TRBJ2-3; 7 bases line up with TRBD2. Per the germline V gene, CDR1 is SGHAT and CDR2 is FQNNGV. The V gene end was trimmed by 2 bases and the J gene end by 3 bases; junction bases not matched to a gene: 2. There are 14 residues in the CDR3. The CDR3 is CASSLTAGTDTQYF. The CDR3 bases are TGTGCCAGCAGCTTAACAGCGGGGACAGATACGCAGTATTTT.

This clone was recorded only once. This chain connects TRBV5-1 to TRBJ1-4, with unresolved D. CDR1 SGHRS and CDR2 YFSETQ come from the germline V gene. The CDR3 spans 14 residues. The V end lost 0 bases, the J end lost 7 bases, and 10 bases lay between the germline ends. The CDR3 spells CASSLVQSGEKLFF. CDR3 coding DNA: TGCGCCAGCAGCTTGGTACAAAGTGGTGAAAAACTGTTTTTT.

The chain uses TRBV28 and TRBJ1-6, with TRBD1 matching 7 bases. V was pared by 6 bases and J by 3 bases, with 8 bases of the junction left unmatched. The CDR3 loop spans 16 amino acids. Per germline, CDR1 MDHEN and CDR2 SYDVKM. CDR3 in amino acids: CASSPGQANYNSPLHF. The CDR3 DNA sequence: TGTGCCAGCAGCCCAGGACAGGCAAACTATAATTCACCCCTCCACTTT. The variable domain in full, completed from reference TRBV28 and TRBJ1-6, reads DVKVTQSSRYLVKRTGEKVFLECVQDMDHENMFWYRQDPGLGLRLIYFSYDVKMKEKGDIPEGYSVSREKKERFSLILESASTNQTSMYLCASSPGQANYNSPLHFGNGTRLTVT.

Comment on this clone: One end of the junction is discordant with germline, which a read error may explain. The J gene is TRBJ1-2, the V gene TRBV29-1, with D possibly matching TRBD1 (6 bases). Looked up from germline, CDR1 is SQVTM and CDR2 is ANQGSEA. The CDR3 is 12 amino acids. The CDR3 here is CSVEMGGGLCAF. The CDR3 bases are TGCAGCGTCGAAATGGGAGGGGGGCTTTGCGCCTTC.

Note on this clone: At the DNA level, this CDR3 is encoded by other sequences in the same sample as well. The J gene is TRBJ1-5, the V gene TRBV2; 10 positions match TRBD1. The V gene's germline CDR1 is SNHLY and CDR2 FYNNEI. This CDR3 comprises 15 residues. The V gene end was trimmed by 5 bases and the J gene end by 2 bases; junction bases not matched to a gene: 3. CDR3 sequence: CASSPGTGGNQPQHF. The CDR3 DNA is TGTGCCAGCAGTCCGGGGACAGGGGGCAATCAGCCCCAGCATTTT. The whole variable domain, filled in from reference TRBV2 and TRBJ1-5, reads EPEVTQTPSHQVTQMGQEVILRCVPISNHLYFYWYRQILGQKVEFLVSFYNNEISEKSEIFDDQFSVERPDGSNFTLKIRSTKLEDSAMYFCASSPGTGGNQPQHFGDGTRLSIL.

The gene calls are TRBV28 and TRBJ1-2, with a tentative D call TRBD1 (5 bases). Trimming took 4 bases from V and 0 from J, leaving 9 bases between them. The germline gives CDR1 MDHEN, CDR2 SYDVKM. CDR3 length equals 14 residues. CDR3 sequence reads: CASSSGIANYGYTF. In DNA form, the CDR3 reads TGTGCCAGCAGTTCAGGGATAGCTAACTATGGCTACACCTTC.

As for this clone: The identical CDR3 is also encoded by other nucleotide sequences in the sample. The rearrangement joins TRBV10-2 to TRBJ1-5; D might be TRBD1 (5 bases). V was pared by 3 bases and J by 5 bases, with 8 bases between. The CDR3 totals 13 residues. Germline CDR1 reads WSHSY; CDR2 reads SAAADI. As DNA, the CDR3 is TGCGCCAGCAGTGACAGGGTGGATCAGCCCCAGCATTTT. Encoded protein: CASSDRVDQPQHF.

This clone was seen only a few times. The chain is built from TRBV29-1 and TRBJ1-1; D not resolved. The CDR3 covers 13 residues. The germline V gene has CDR1 SQVTM and CDR2 ANQGSEA. With 5 bases removed from V and 0 bases from J, the gap between germline ends came to 10 bases. The CDR3 region is CSVSPSMNTEAFF. The CDR3 coding sequence is TGCAGCGTTTCCCCTTCAATGAACACTGAAGCTTTCTTT.

The V and J genes are TRBV28 and TRBJ1-2; tentative D call: TRBD1 (6 bases). Trimming left V 5 bases short and J 6 bases short, with 13 bases between. The V gene's germline CDR1 is MDHEN and CDR2 SYDVKM. The CDR3 covers 13 residues. For the CDR3, the DNA is TGTGCCAGCAGTACACAGGGACCCGATGGCTACACCTTC. Its protein product is CASSTQGPDGYTF.

The CDR3 is CASSHFSDRAYNSPLHF. DNA for the CDR3: TGCGCCAGCAGTCACTTCTCCGACAGGGCGTATAATTCACCCCTCCACTTT. This chain uses TRBV23-1 with TRBJ1-6, with 7 bases that match TRBD1. TRBV23-1 is an ORF for which the function is uncertain. The length of the CDR3 is 17 residues. After removal of 3 bases from V and 4 bases from J, the junction contained 9 bases not matched to a gene.

This chain joins TRBV30 and TRBJ1-1; D perhaps matches TRBD1 (6 bases). Deletions cut 4 bases from V and 0 bases from J, with 15 bases between. From germline, CDR1 is GTSNPN and CDR2 SVGIG (reference sequence). This CDR3 spans 15 amino acids. The chain's CDR3 is CAWTRDIIMNTEAFF. The CDR3 DNA reads as TGTGCCTGGACCCGGGACATTATAATGAACACTGAAGCTTTCTTT.

The sample holds a few counts of this clone. This sequence joins TRBV6-1 and TRBJ1-6; D not certain. The CDR3 is 11 residues long. Trimming took off 3 bases at V and 9 bases at J, with 3 bases between the two ends. Per the germline V gene, CDR1 is MNHNS and CDR2 is SASEGT. For the CDR3, the DNA is TGTGCCAGCAGTGACCTTTCACCCCTCCACTTT. Protein sequence: CASSDLSPLHF.